The clone carrying this TCR beta chain came up many times. Its antigen is not identified. The record originates from a study of HIV-infected children after antiretroviral therapy interruption. Treatment noted: PENTA 11 planned treatment interruption arm or continuous ART arm. Sorting from thawed PBMCs isolated naive CD4+ CD45RA+ CD45RO- T cells. Unique molecular identifiers were included in an RNA-based 3' RACE TCR library. TCRdb used MiXCR to reprocess the 3' RACE reads, holding one entry per CDR3 protein. The table records about 86,000 distinct CDR3 sequences, under 8% of them present only once. Notes on the study in general: Naive CD4+ CDR3 sharing between time points fell after interruption began. By the end of treatment interruption, naive CD4+ clonality (Gini) increased.

Sequenced material: CD45RA+ CD4+ T cells from PBMCs, pooled from several time points, taken from a donor given antiretroviral therapy, either interrupted or continuous. As to subset: naive CD4+ CD45RA+ CD45RO- T cells. This sequence was found in a pool of human donors with HIV.

The CDR3 DNA follows: TGCAGTGCTAGAGATTTTGGGACTAGCAGACTGCTAAGGTTTTACAATGAGCAGTTCTTC. It specifies CSARDFGTSRLLRFYNEQFF. The V call is TRBV20-1, the J call TRBJ2-1, with 9 bases identical to TRBD2. Germline V gene sequence: CDR1 DFQATT, CDR2 SNEGSKA (reference sequence). V shed 0 bases, J shed 4 bases, and the junction held 19 bases outside the gene matches. CDR3 length: 20 residues.